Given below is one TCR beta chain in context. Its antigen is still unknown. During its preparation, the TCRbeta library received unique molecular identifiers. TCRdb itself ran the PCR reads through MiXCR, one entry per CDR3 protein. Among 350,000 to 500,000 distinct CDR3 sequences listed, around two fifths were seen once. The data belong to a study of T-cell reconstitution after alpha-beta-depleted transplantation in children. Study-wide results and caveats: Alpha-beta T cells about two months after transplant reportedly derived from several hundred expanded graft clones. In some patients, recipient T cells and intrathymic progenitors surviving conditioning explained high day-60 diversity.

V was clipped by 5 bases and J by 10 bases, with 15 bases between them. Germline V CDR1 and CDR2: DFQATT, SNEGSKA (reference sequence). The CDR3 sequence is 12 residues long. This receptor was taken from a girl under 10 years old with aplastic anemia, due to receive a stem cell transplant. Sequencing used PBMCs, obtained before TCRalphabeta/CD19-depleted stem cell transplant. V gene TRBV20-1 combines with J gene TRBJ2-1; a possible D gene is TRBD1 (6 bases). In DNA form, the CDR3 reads TGCAGTGCTCTGGGGACAATATCCGAGCAGTTCTTC. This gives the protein CSALGTISEQFF.